The rows below give T cell receptor beta chains drawn from one sample of a study of T cell responses to AZD1222 COVID-19 vaccine. The data were produced by immunoSEQ multiplex PCR, yet TCRdb's version contains in-frame clones alone and is incomplete. The sample comprises around 78,000 clones, 90% of which are singletons, and about 1.3% rests with the top ten. The sequencing used peripheral blood, collected 28 days after the second AZD1222 dose. The receptor source for this set is an adult who received the AZD1222 COVID-19 vaccine. The CDR3 runs from the conserved cysteine through the conserved F or W. The D gene is left open where the match is weak. Size values are once, few and many counts, or a class for expanded clones, and some rows have none.

DNA,CDR3,size,J,D,V
TGTGCCAGCAGTCGGGACAGGGGCGCGATTCGGCATTTT,CASSRDRGAIRHF,once,TRBJ1-5,TRBD1,TRBV12-3/TRBV12-4
TGTGCCAGCTCGCCAGGGGCTGGAAACACCATATATTTT,CASSPGAGNTIYF,NA,TRBJ1-3,NA,TRBV18
TGTGCCAGCAGCCAAGATTGGGGGGGGTTTACTGAAGCTTTCTTT,CASSQDWGGFTEAFF,NA,TRBJ1-1,NA,TRBV4-2
TGTGCCAGCAGTGAAAGCGGGGGTCCCACCGGGGAGCTGTTTTTT,CASSESGGPTGELFF,NA,TRBJ2-2,TRBD2,TRBV6-4
TGTGCCAGCAGCGTGCAACAGGGTCACCACGAGCAGTACTTC,CASSVQQGHHEQYF,NA,TRBJ2-7,NA,TRBV5-5
TGTGCCACCAGCAGAGAAACAGGGGGCCAGGAGACCCAGTACTTC,CATSRETGGQETQYF,NA,TRBJ2-5,TRBD1,TRBV15
TGTGCCAGCAGCTTAGAGAGCCTAAAAAGGAGCACCATATATTTT,CASSLESLKRSTIYF,NA,TRBJ1-3,NA,TRBV11-2
TGTGCCTCCCGCCCGGGACTCTCATACAATGAGCAGTTCTTC,CASRPGLSYNEQFF,NA,TRBJ2-1,NA,TRBV19
TGTGCCAGCAGCCCTTGGACAGGGGGGGTCTACGAGCAGTACTTC,CASSPWTGGVYEQYF,once,TRBJ2-7,TRBD1,TRBV2
TGTGCCAGCAAGAAAGGGGACCAAGAGACCCAGTACTTC,CASKKGDQETQYF,NA,TRBJ2-5,NA,TRBV12-3/TRBV12-4
TGTGCCAGCAGTCCAGGACAGGGGAATTCACCCCTCCACTTT,CASSPGQGNSPLHF,NA,TRBJ1-6,TRBD1,TRBV28
TGCGCCAGCAGCTTGGGCCAGGCGGGGGATGAGCAGTTCTTC,CASSLGQAGDEQFF,once,TRBJ2-1,TRBD2,TRBV5-1
TGTGCCAGCAGCTTAGTCATGGGGGGCACTGAAGCTTTCTTT,CASSLVMGGTEAFF,NA,TRBJ1-1,NA,TRBV7-9
TGTGCCAGCAGCCCGGCAGGACAGGGTTCCTCGGGAAACACCATATATTTT,CASSPAGQGSSGNTIYF,NA,TRBJ1-3,TRBD1,TRBV28
TGTGCCAGCAGCGTTGGCAGAGCTATGGGCTTGTATGGCTACACCTTC,CASSVGRAMGLYGYTF,NA,TRBJ1-2,NA,TRBV9
TGTGCCAGCAGTGCCAACAGGGCCGGGAATTCACCCCTCCACTTT,CASSANRAGNSPLHF,NA,TRBJ1-6,NA,TRBV27
TGTGCCAGCAGCCTCAACGGGGGTAGGAACACTGAAGCTTTCTTT,CASSLNGGRNTEAFF,NA,TRBJ1-1,NA,TRBV9
TGTGCCAGCAGCCGAACTTGGGGGGGAACGAACACCGGGGAGCTGTTTTTT,CASSRTWGGTNTGELFF,NA,TRBJ2-2,TRBD2,TRBV5-8
TGTGCCAGCAGCTTAACCGCTGGGAGGGATGAAGCTTTCTTT,CASSLTAGRDEAFF,NA,TRBJ1-1,NA,TRBV7-3
TGTGCCACAACCTCCGACGGCAGAGGGACCCAGTACTTC,CATTSDGRGTQYF,once,TRBJ2-5,NA,TRBV25-1
TGTGCCAGCAGCTACCCGGGAGGTGAGCAGTTCTTC,CASSYPGGEQFF,NA,TRBJ2-1,TRBD2,TRBV7-3
TGTGCCAGCAGCCAGGGGACGGAGTATTACAATGAGCAGTTCTTC,CASSQGTEYYNEQFF,NA,TRBJ2-1,NA,TRBV16
TGTGCCAGTAGTATAGACAGGGTGAGTCAGCCCCAGCATTTT,CASSIDRVSQPQHF,NA,TRBJ1-5,NA,TRBV19
TGCGCCAGCAGCTTGGCTAACCGGGGGTACACCGGGGAGCTGTTTTTT,CASSLANRGYTGELFF,NA,TRBJ2-2,NA,TRBV5-1
TGTGCCAGCAGCGTGGACGGCTCCTCTGGAAACACCATATATTTT,CASSVDGSSGNTIYF,once,TRBJ1-3,NA,TRBV5-4
TGTGCCAGCAGCTTAGGTCGACAGGTCGTTGGCTACACCTTC,CASSLGRQVVGYTF,NA,TRBJ1-2,NA,TRBV7-2
TGCGCCAGCAGTCCTACAGGGGCCGCTTCACTCTACGAGCAGTACTTC,CASSPTGAASLYEQYF,NA,TRBJ2-7,TRBD1,TRBV5-1
TGTGCCTGGAGTCGTACTTCCCAAGAGACCCAGTACTTC,CAWSRTSQETQYF,once,TRBJ2-5,NA,TRBV30
TGTGCCAGCAGCGTAGGGTTCAAGGGGCTCGGCGAGCAGTACTTC,CASSVGFKGLGEQYF,NA,TRBJ2-7,NA,TRBV9
TGCAGCGTTGAAAAACAGGGCCCCTCTAACTATGGCTACACCTTC,CSVEKQGPSNYGYTF,NA,TRBJ1-2,NA,TRBV29-1
TGTGCCATCAGTGATCTGGGGCACACTGAAGCTTTCTTT,CAISDLGHTEAFF,NA,TRBJ1-1,NA,TRBV10-3
TGTGCCAGCAGTTCCCGGGGGGGCTACTACGAGCAGTACTTC,CASSSRGGYYEQYF,NA,TRBJ2-7,TRBD2,TRBV27
TGTGCCACCAGCAGAGGACCGAACACTGAAGCTTTCTTT,CATSRGPNTEAFF,NA,TRBJ1-1,NA,TRBV15
TGTGCCACCACGACCGTTTCAACTTCCTACAATGAGCAGTTCTTC,CATTTVSTSYNEQFF,NA,TRBJ2-1,NA,TRBV5-4
TGTGCCAGCAGCTTATTAAATGGACAGACCTACGAGCAGTACTTC,CASSLLNGQTYEQYF,few,TRBJ2-7,NA,TRBV7-6
TGTGCCAGCAGCGACCGGGACAGGGGACACGAGCAGTACTTC,CASSDRDRGHEQYF,once,TRBJ2-7,TRBD1,TRBV9
TGTGCCAGCAGCCAAGTGGTGGGGACGATTGGAAACACCATATATTTT,CASSQVVGTIGNTIYF,NA,TRBJ1-3,NA,TRBV4-2
TGTGCCTGGGCCGGGACAGAATACGAGCAGTACTTC,CAWAGTEYEQYF,NA,TRBJ2-7,TRBD1,TRBV30
TGTGCCAGCAGCCCTCATCCAGGGACCCATCAGCCCCAGCATTTT,CASSPHPGTHQPQHF,NA,TRBJ1-5,NA,TRBV9
TGTGCCAGCAGCGACAGGGGGAGCCAAGCTTTCTTT,CASSDRGSQAFF,NA,TRBJ1-1,TRBD1,TRBV5-4
TGTGCCAGCTCTCCTTACAACGACTACGAGCAGTACTTC,CASSPYNDYEQYF,NA,TRBJ2-7,NA,TRBV18